This T cell receptor beta chain was profiled in a study of cytomegalovirus exposure and HLA in healthy donors (dated by TCRdb to about 2017). In the study overall: According to an earlier analysis of 550 to 700 of the donors, about 170 million T cells yielded 95 million to 140 million unique TCR beta sequences and about 280 Gb of sequence data. The aim of the study was to test whether cataloging public T cell receptors could identify signatures of past pathogen exposure. Across 398 genotyped donors of the cohort, an average of about 250,000 unique TCR beta nucleotide sequences per donor were sequenced, and about a sixth of those sequences were non-productive. Donor age, sex, ethnicity and CMV serostatus were collected together with the repertoire data. To decide whether each TCR beta V gene segment behaved as functional or pseudogenic, an earlier analysis of several hundred of the donors relied on high-throughput TCR beta sequencing. Of the roughly 390 genotyped donors, roughly 76% were placed in the genetic ancestry cluster associated with self-reported Caucasian donors. The later analysis used no new phenotypic data to find candidate immune exposures, relying instead on TCR beta sequences and their occurrence across donors. The study used immunosequencing to profile the T cell repertoires of some 600 subjects and linked those repertoires to cytomegalovirus serostatus. The study combined high-throughput TCR immunosequencing, statistical association of individual TCRs with disease status, and machine learning to predict cytomegalovirus infection status. Along with the roughly 700-subject first cohort, a separate validation cohort of over a hundred different subjects was used. All discovery cohort repertoires had been generated on a single sequencing platform. Both class I and class II loci were covered by HLA typing, at four-digit resolution. A later analysis re-analyzed previously published TCR beta repertoires from approximately 700 donors and added high-resolution HLA genotyping to study TCR occurrence patterns. Typing coverage differed by locus: A, B, C, DRB1 and DQB1 were typed in roughly 620-640 donors, DQA1 in 500 to 550, DPA1 in 600 to 610, and DPB1 in 450 to 490. Roughly 300 gigabases of sequencing data and approximately 93 million unique TCR sequences were included in an early release covering about 600 HLA-typed donors. Four or five DR-DQ haplotypes were handled as single units for association and clustering, since linkage in the cohort was strong. A later genetic analysis used genome-wide SNP genotypes for 398 of the 666 donors, treating that subset as a discovery cohort.

The library was made by the immunoSEQ multiplex PCR assay. The multiplex PCR relied on a mix of 60 forward primers for TCR Vbeta segments and 13 reverse primers for TCR Jbeta segments. A multiplex PCR assay on genomic DNA amplified the CDR3 region of rearranged TCR beta genes. Amplified TCR beta libraries were sequenced as 87-base-pair reads on the Illumina HiSeq System. The authors processed their data as follows. A later analysis counted about 82 million unique TCR beta chains across the 650 to 700 repertoires, and some 11 million of these chains were shared by at least two donors. Raw reads were error-corrected and collapsed into unique sequences with a nearest-neighbor algorithm that merged closely related sequences to remove PCR and sequencing errors. To assign V, D and J gene segments, CDR3 sequences were aligned to IMGT reference sequences. For a sequence to be retained, a match of at least six nucleotides to both a V gene segment and a J gene segment was required. A rearrangement counted as productive if the CDR3 had no stop codons and remained in frame with V and J, and every other rearrangement counted as non-productive. CDR3 was defined according to IMGT convention as the region running from the second conserved V-encoded cysteine to the conserved J-encoded phenylalanine. Sequences without an unambiguous match to a single V gene segment were excluded from the earlier analysis of about 600 of the donors. In an earlier analysis of approximately 500 of the donors, a V segment was called functional when productive rearrangements were above 56.7%, and segregating when the standard deviation between donors exceeded 5%. A statistical classification framework was developed to diagnose cytomegalovirus status using the catalog of TCR beta chain sequences. In a later analysis, V and J genes were assigned by comparing TCR nucleotide sequences against IMGT/GENE-DB human TR gene sequences. In a later analysis, CDR3 sequences and most-parsimonious VDJ recombination scenarios were assigned using the TCRdist pipeline. A later analysis defined each TCR beta chain by its CDR3 amino acid sequence plus V-gene family, and excluded reads lacking a unique V-gene family. To address suspected cross-contamination and a sequencing artifact, a later analysis removed roughly 580 highly shared, low-generation-probability nucleotide sequences. A later analysis calculated a clonal expansion index for each public chain from normalized within-repertoire ranks of inferred template counts. Generation probabilities in a later analysis came from a VDJ recombination model fitted to out-of-frame rearrangements, and those results were checked against IGoR. A later analysis scored TCR-TCR, TCR-HLA and TCR-CMV co-occurrence with hypergeometric tests, applying a repertoire-size bias correction to TCR pairs. False discovery rates were estimated in a later analysis by permuting HLA or CMV assignments 20 times. In a later analysis, co-occurring TCRs were grouped with DBSCAN, and TCRdist sequence similarity was added when clustering was performed within HLA-allele-positive subsets. Repertoires with fewer than 30,000 or more than 120,000 public chains, plus five repertoires with anomalous nucleotide sharing, were excluded from co-occurrence clustering. As stored in TCRdb, this immuneACCESS dataset retains in-frame rearrangements with V and J assigned. A fraction of the clones does not appear; measured against another copy, unresolved V genes explain less than half of the discrepancy, and the remainder lacks a known reason. V, J and clone size reflect that table, while D and trimming were determined from the DNA. In this sample the table shows 100,000 or so clones, over 60% of which occur a single time. The ten most abundant clones make up approximately 11% of the sample.

About this clone itself: The antigen it recognizes is unknown. Qualities for individual bases were not recorded, and no much larger clone is one base off.

General study outcomes and caveats: The presence/absence analyses assumed that sequencing depth was roughly uniform across donors, and that assumption may not be true. In an earlier analysis of approximately 590 of the donors, most TCR beta V segments appeared in productive rearrangements about 87% or about 30% of the time, broadly matching IMGT annotations. In a later analysis, HLA-associated TCR beta chains were found to be more clonally expanded and to have lower generation probabilities than equally common non-associated chains. CMV serostatus was the only immune exposure information available for the cohort. A further reported finding was that TCR beta sequences accurately predicted the HLA-A and HLA-B alleles for most subjects in the first cohort. According to the authors, the approach could potentially be generalized to other disease states and immunological phenotypes. At a false discovery rate of 0.05, a later analysis linked 16,000 or so TCR beta sequences to specific HLA alleles. V-gene and J-gene trimming of TCR beta chains was associated with a missense DCLRE1C variant in a later genetic analysis, and the association was replicated in an independent cohort. Because the 87-base-pair reads could not distinguish some IMGT-functional V segments, including TRBV6-2 and TRBV6-3, those segments were excluded. Because counts were too low, about 15 rarely observed V segments, including chromosome 9 orphons, were left out of the earlier analysis of 500 to 750 of the donors. According to a later analysis, parvovirus B19, influenza, CMV and Epstein-Barr virus appeared linked to several top co-occurrence clusters. A few of the identified cytomegalovirus-associated TCR beta chains were confirmed in vitro to be specific for cytomegalovirus antigens. A cluster of highly shared sequence variants was judged likely to be a technical artifact of the sequencing pipeline. While some public TCRs were present in many individuals, most TCR sequences turned up only very rarely across donors. The study gave a list of some 150 TCR beta chains associated with cytomegalovirus. Strong co-occurrence of HLA alleles, especially DR and DQ, made assigning TCR associations to individual alleles difficult. In a later genetic analysis, fewer N-insertions in productive TCRs were reported among donors in an Asian-associated ancestry cluster than the roughly 700-donor mean. Because HLA typing was unavailable for some donors at each locus, only the typed subset was used in association tests. In a later analysis, the rate of TCR association differed among HLA loci, with DRB1 alleles having the most associated TCRs and HLA-C alleles having the fewest. Linkage disequilibrium might explain the correlated functional status among segregating V segments, but an unknown experimental factor could not be excluded. A later analysis found that most CMV-associated TCR beta chains appeared HLA-restricted, with HLA associations seemingly driven largely by CMV exposure. This cohort had only TCR beta chains sequenced, and the lack of alpha or paired-chain data limited which features could be detected. The classifier was reported to diagnose cytomegalovirus status with high specificity and sensitivity in both the original and validation cohorts.

CDR1 and CDR2, per the germline V gene, are SGDLS and YYNGEE. The CDR3 holds 15 amino acids from the cysteine to the phenylalanine. Only the CDR3 portion is preserved as DNA: 45 bases, with reading frame beginning at the first base. At the junction V is shortened by 0 bases and J by 0 bases, with 9 bases in between. In total, around 600 healthy bone marrow donors made up the cohort. At the time of sampling, every cohort member was nominally healthy, though immune exposures that went unrecorded were likely present. The donor tested CMV seropositive, placing the donor among the 250 to 350 seropositive members of the cohort. Every donor gave a peripheral blood sample, and the peripheral blood mononuclear cells from that sample were used for TCR beta sequencing. The Qiagen DNeasy Blood Extraction Kit was used to extract genomic DNA from the blood cell samples.

The TCR was taken from a man aged 40-49 years in good health and CMV-seropositive. This sequence uses TRBV9 and TRBJ1-1, and perhaps TRBD1 as D gene, on 5 matching bases. Sequencing was carried out using PBMCs. CDR3 sequence: CASSVGTGLNTEAFF. The nucleotides are TGTGCCAGCAGCGTAGGTACAGGTTTGAACACTGAAGCTTTCTTT.